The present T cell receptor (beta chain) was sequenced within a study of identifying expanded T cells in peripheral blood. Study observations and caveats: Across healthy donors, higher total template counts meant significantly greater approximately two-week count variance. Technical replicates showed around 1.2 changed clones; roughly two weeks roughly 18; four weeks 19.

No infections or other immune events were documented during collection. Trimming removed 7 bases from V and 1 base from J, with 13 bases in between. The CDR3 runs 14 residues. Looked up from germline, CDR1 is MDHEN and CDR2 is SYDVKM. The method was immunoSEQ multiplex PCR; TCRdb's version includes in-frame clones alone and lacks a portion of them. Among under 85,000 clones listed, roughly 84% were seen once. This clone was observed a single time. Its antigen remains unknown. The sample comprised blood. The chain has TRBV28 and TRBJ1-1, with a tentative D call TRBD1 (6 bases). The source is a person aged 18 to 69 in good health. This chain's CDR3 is CASITGTPNTEAFF. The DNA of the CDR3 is TGTGCCAGCATTACCGGGACACCGAACACTGAAGCTTTCTTT.